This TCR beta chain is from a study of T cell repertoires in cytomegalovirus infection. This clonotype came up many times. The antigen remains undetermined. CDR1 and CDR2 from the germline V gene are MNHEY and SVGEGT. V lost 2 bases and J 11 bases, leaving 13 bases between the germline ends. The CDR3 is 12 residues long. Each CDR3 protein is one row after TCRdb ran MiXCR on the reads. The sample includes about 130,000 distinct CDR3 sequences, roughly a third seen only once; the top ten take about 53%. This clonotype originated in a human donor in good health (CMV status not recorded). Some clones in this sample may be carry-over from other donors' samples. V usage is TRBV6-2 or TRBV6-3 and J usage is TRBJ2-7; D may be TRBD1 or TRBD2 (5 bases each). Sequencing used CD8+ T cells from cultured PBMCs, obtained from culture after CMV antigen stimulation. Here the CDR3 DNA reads TGTGCCAGCAGTTACGACCCGGGACGGGAGTACTTC. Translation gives CASSYDPGREYF.